Detailed here is one T cell receptor (beta chain). The antigen remains undetermined. The CDR3 extends over 14 amino acids. Trimming pared 1 base from V and 5 bases from J, leaving 8 bases between. The germline CDR1 and CDR2 sequences are MNHEY and SMNVEV (reference sequence). The data belong to a study of shared clonotypes between healthy human individuals. Study-level results: The diversity represented, both genetic and in exposure history, was limited by few donors. Non-shared clonotypes were found to have lower generation probabilities than the clonotypes that were shared by all four of the sorted-subset donors. As a rule, naive subsets had a larger estimated richness than memory subsets.

Profiling relied on immunoSEQ multiplex PCR, and the TCRdb table lists in-frame clones only, not all of them. In the table there are hundreds of thousands of clones, about 96% of which are singletons. Negatively enriched CD4+ T cells were divided by CD45RA into naive and memory. The gene calls are TRBV27 and TRBJ2-2; D unclear. The sequence was collected from a woman aged 30 to 39 in good health. The sequencing sample was made of naive CD4+ T cells sorted from blood. As for subset: CD45RA+ positively selected. The chain's CDR3 is CASSLFLETGELFF. The DNA of the CDR3 is TGTGCCAGCAGTTTATTCCTCGAGACCGGGGAGCTGTTTTTT.